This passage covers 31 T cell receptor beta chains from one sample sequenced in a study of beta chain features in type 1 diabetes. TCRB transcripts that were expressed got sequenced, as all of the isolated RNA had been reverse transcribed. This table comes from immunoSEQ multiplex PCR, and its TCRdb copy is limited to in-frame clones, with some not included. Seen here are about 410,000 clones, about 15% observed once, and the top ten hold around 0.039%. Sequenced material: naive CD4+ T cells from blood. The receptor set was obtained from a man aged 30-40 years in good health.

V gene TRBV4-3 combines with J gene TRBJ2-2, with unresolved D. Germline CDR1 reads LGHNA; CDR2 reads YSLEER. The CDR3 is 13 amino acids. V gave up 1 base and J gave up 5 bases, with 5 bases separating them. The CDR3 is CASSQVGTGELFF. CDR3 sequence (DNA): TGCGCCAGCAGCCAAGTGGGAACCGGGGAGCTGTTTTTT.

CDR3 amino acids: CASSVRIGTGKETQYF. CDR3 in DNA: TGTGCCAGCAGCGTAAGGATAGGGACAGGGAAAGAGACCCAGTACTTC. The chain uses TRBV5-6 and TRBJ2-5, with 9 positions matching TRBD1. The CDR3 totals 16 residues. The germline V gene has CDR1 SGHDT and CDR2 YYEEEE. Trimming cost V 4 bases and J 3 bases; bases outside gene matches: 10.

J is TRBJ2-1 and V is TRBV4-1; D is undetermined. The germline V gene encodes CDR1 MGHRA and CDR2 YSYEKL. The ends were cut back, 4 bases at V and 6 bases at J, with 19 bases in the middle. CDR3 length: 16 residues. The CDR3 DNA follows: TGCGCCAGCAGCCCCCTTTTTGGCACGTCGTCCAATGAGCAGTTCTTC. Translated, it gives CASSPLFGTSSNEQFF.

CDR3 nucleotide sequence: TGTGCCAGCAGCCCCTCCGGAGCCCAAGAGACCCAGTACTTC. Translated, it gives CASSPSGAQETQYF. V usage is TRBV5-6 and J usage is TRBJ2-5, with unresolved D. CDR1 is SGHDT and CDR2 is YYEEEE in the germline V gene. This CDR3 region has 14 residues. Trimming stripped 4 bases from V and 1 base from J, with 11 bases between.

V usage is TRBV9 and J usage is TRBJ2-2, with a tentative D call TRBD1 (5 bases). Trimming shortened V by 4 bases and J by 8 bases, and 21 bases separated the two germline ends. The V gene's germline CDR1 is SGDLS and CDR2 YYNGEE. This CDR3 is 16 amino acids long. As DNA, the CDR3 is TGTGCCAGCAGCCCGACTGGCCCACAGGCGTCGGGGGAGCTGTTTTTT. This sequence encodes CASSPTGPQASGELFF.

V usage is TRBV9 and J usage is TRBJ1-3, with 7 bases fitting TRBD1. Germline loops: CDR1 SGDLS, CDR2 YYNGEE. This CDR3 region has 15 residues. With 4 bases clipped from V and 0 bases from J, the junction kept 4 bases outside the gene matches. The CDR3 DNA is TGTGCCAGCAGCCCCAGGGGGGCCTCTGGAAACACCATATATTTT. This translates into CASSPRGASGNTIYF.

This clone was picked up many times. CDR3 amino acids: CASRTRPGGYEQYF. The CDR3, as DNA: TGTGCCAGCAGAACCCGGCCGGGAGGGTACGAGCAGTACTTC. The chain couples TRBV7-2 to TRBJ2-7, with TRBD2 matching over 8 bases. Germline CDR1 and CDR2: SGHTA and FQGNSA. This CDR3 contains 14 residues. The J segment lost 4 bases and the V segment lost 6 bases, leaving 8 bases of the junction unmatched.

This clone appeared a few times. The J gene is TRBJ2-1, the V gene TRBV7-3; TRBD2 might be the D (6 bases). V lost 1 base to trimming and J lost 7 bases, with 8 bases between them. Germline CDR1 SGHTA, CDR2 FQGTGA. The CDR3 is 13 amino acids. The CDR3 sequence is CASSLSGGNEQFF. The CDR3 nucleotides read TGTGCCAGCAGCTTAAGTGGGGGGAATGAGCAGTTCTTC.

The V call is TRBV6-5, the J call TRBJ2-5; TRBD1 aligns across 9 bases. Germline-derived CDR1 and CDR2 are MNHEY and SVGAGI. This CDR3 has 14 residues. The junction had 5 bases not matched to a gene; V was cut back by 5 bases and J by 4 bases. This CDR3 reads CASSHLDRGETQYF. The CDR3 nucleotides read TGTGCCAGCAGTCACCTGGACAGGGGAGAGACCCAGTACTTC.

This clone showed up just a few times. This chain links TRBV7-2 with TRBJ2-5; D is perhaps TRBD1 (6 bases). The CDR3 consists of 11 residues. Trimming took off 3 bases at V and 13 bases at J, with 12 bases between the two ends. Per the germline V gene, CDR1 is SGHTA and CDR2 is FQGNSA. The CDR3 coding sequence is TGTGCCAGCAGCTTGAGACAGGATTGGTACTTC. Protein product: CASSLRQDWYF.

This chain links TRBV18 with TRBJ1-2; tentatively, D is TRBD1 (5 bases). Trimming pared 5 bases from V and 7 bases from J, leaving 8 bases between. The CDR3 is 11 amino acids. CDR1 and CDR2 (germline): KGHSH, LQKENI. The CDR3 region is CASSAGTGYTF. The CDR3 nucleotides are TGTGCCAGCTCAGCAGGGACTGGCTACACCTTC. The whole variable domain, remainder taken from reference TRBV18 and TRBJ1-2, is NAGVMQNPRHLVRRRGQEARLRCSPMKGHSHVYWYRQLPEEGLKFMVYLQKENIIDESGMPKERFSAEFPKEGPSILRIQQVVRGDSAAYFCASSAGTGYTFGSGTRLTVV.

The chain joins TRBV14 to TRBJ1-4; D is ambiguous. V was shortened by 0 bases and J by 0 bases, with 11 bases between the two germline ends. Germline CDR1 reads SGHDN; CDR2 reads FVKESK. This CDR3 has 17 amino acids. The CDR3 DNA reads TGTGCCAGCAGCCAAGATTACGGGGTGTCAACTAATGAAAAACTGTTTTTT. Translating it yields CASSQDYGVSTNEKLFF.

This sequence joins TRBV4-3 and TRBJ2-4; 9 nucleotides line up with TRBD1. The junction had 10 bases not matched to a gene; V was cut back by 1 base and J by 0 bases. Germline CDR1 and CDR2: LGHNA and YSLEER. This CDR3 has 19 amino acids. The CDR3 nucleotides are TGCGCCAGCAGCCAAGTGCTGGGACAGGGCTCGTTAGCCAAAAACATTCAGTACTTC. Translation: CASSQVLGQGSLAKNIQYF.

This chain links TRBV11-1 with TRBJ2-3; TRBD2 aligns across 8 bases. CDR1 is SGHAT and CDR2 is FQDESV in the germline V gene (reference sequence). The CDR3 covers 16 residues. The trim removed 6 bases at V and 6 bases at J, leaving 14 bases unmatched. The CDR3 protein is CASSQSGSGKGDTQYF. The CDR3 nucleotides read TGTGCCAGCAGTCAAAGCGGTAGCGGGAAGGGTGATACGCAGTATTTT.

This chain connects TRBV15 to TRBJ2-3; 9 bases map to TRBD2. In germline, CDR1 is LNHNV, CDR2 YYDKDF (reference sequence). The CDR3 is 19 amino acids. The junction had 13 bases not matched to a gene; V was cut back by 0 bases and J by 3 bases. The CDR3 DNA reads TGTGCCACCAGCAGAGAGAAGGTAGCGGGAGTGGGATCTACAGATACGCAGTATTTT. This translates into CATSREKVAGVGSTDTQYF.

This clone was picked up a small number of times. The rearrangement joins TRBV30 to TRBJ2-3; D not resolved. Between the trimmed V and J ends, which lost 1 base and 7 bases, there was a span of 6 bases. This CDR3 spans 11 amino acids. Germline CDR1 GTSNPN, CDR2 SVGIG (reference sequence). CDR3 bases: TGTGCCTGGAGTGCCATGAATACGCAGTATTTT. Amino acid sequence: CAWSAMNTQYF. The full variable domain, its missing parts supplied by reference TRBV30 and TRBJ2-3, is SQTIHQWPATLVQPVGSPLSLECTVEGTSNPNLYWYRQAAGRGLQLLFYSVGIGQISSEVPQNLSASRPQDRQFILSSKKLLLSDSGFYLCAWSAMNTQYFGPGTRLTVL.

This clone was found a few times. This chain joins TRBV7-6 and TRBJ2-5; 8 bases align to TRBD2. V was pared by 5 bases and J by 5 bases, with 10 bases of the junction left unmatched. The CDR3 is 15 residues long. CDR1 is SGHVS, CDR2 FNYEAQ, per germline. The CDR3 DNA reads TGTGCCAGCAGCCTTGTGACTAGCGCAGGGGAGACCCAGTACTTC. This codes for CASSLVTSAGETQYF.

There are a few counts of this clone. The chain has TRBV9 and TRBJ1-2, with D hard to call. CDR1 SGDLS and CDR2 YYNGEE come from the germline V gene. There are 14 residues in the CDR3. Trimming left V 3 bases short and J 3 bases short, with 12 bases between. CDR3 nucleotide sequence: TGTGCCAGCAGCGGTCTATTTGGGGACTATGGCTACACCTTC. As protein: CASSGLFGDYGYTF.

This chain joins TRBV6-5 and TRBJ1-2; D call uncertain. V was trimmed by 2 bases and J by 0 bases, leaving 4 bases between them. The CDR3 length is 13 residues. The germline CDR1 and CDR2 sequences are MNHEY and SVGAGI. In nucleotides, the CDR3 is TGTGCCAGCAGTTACAGGGCTAACTATGGCTACACCTTC. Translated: CASSYRANYGYTF.

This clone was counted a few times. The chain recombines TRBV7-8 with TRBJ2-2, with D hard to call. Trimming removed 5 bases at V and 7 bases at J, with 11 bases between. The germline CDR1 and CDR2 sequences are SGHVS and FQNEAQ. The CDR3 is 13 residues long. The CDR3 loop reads CASSLLTGGELFF. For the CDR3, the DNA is TGTGCCAGCAGCCTCCTGACTGGCGGGGAGCTGTTTTTT.

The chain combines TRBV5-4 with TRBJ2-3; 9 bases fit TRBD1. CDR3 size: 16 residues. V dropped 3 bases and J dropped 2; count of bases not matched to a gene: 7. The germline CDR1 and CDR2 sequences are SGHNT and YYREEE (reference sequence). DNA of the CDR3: TGTGCCAGCAGCTCGGACAGGGACAGGGCCACAGATACGCAGTATTTT. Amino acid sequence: CASSSDRDRATDTQYF.

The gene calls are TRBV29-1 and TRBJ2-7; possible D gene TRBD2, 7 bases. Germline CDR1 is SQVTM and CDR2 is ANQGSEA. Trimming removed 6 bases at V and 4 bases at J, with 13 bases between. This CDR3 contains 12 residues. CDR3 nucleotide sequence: TGCAGCGTCTACGGGGGGCGGTACGAGCAGTACTTC. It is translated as CSVYGGRYEQYF.

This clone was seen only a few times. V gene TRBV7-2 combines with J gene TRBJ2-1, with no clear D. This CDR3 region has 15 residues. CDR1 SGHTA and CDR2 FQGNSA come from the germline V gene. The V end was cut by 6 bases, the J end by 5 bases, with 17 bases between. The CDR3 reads CASSSQERINNEQFF. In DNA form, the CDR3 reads TGTGCCAGCAGTTCGCAGGAAAGGATTAACAATGAGCAGTTCTTC. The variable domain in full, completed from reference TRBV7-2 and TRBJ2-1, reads GAGVSQSPSNKVTEKGKDVELRCDPISGHTALYWYRQSLGQGLEFLIYFQGNSAPDKSGLPSDRFSAERTGGSVSTLTIQRTQQEDSAVYLCASSSQERINNEQFFGPGTRLTVL.

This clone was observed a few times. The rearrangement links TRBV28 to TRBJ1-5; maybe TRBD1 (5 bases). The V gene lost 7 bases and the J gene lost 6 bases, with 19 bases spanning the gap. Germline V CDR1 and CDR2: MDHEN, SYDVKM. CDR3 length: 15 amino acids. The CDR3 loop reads CASNQRRGYSQPQHF. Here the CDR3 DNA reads TGTGCCAGCAACCAGAGAAGGGGCTATAGTCAGCCCCAGCATTTT. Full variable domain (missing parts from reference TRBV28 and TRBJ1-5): DVKVTQSSRYLVKRTGEKVFLECVQDMDHENMFWYRQDPGLGLRLIYFSYDVKMKEKGDIPEGYSVSREKKERFSLILESASTNQTSMYLCASNQRRGYSQPQHFGDGTRLSIL.

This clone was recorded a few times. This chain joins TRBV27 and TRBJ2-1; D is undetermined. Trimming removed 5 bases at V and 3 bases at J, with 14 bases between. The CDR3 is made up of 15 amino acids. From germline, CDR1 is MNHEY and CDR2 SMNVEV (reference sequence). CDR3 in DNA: TGTGCCAGCAGTCTAACCTCTGCAGGCTACAATGAGCAGTTCTTC. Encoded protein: CASSLTSAGYNEQFF.

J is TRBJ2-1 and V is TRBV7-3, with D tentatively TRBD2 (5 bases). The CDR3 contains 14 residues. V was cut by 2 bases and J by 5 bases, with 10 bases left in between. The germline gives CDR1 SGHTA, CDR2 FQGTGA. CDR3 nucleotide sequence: TGTGCCAGCAGCTTATCCCGGGGAGACAATGAGCAGTTCTTC. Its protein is CASSLSRGDNEQFF.

CDR3 coding DNA: TGTGCCAGCAGCCCGAATGCGGGGCTCACAGATACGCAGTATTTT. Protein: CASSPNAGLTDTQYF. V is TRBV9 and J is TRBJ2-3; D might be TRBD2 (6 bases). V dropped 4 bases and J dropped 2 bases, with 14 bases sitting between them. The germline gives CDR1 SGDLS, CDR2 YYNGEE. The CDR3 has 15 residues. Complete variable domain (other parts from reference TRBV9 and TRBJ2-3): DSGVTQTPKHLITATGQRVTLRCSPRSGDLSVYWYQQSLDQGLQFLIQYYNGEERAKGNILERFSAQQFPDLHSELNLSSLELGDSALYFCASSPNAGLTDTQYFGPGTRLTVL.

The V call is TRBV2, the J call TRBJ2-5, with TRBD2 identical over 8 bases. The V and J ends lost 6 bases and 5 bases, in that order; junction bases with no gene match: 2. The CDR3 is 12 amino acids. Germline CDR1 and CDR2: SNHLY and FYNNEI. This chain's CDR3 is CASSGGAETQYF. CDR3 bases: TGTGCCAGCAGCGGGGGGGCCGAGACCCAGTACTTC.

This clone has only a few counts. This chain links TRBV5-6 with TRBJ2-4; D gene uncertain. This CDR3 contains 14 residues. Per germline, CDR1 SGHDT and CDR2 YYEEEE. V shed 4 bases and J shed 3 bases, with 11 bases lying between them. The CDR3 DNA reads TGTGCCAGCAGCACCATTAAGGACAAAAACATTCAGTACTTC. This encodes CASSTIKDKNIQYF.

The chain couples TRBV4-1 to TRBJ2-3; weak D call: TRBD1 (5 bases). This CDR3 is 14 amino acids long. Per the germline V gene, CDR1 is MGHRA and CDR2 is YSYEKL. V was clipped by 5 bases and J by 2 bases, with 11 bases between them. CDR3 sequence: CASSTRQTTDTQYF. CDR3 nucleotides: TGCGCCAGCAGCACCCGACAGACCACAGATACGCAGTATTTT.

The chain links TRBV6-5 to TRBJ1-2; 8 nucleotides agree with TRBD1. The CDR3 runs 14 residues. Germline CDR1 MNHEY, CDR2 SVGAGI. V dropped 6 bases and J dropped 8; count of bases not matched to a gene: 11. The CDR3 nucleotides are TGTGCCAGCAGCCGGACAGGGAGGATGGGCGGCTACACCTTC. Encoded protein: CASSRTGRMGGYTF.